This TCR beta chain was recorded in a study of regulatory T cells in long-lasting Graves disease. Findings of the study overall: Rather than thyroid tissue, only peripheral blood underwent study. In persistent patients, shared public clonotypes (around 2,500) outnumbered those in new patients (about 1,000).

Construction of TCR beta libraries relied on iRepertoire HTBI primers and on Arm-PCR targeting CDR3 regions. One entry per CDR3 protein results from TCRdb running MiXCR on the multiplex PCR reads. The sample shows hundreds of thousands of distinct CDR3 sequences, about 13% of them seen only once. For this clonotype: What it binds is not known.

Time point meaning: newly diagnosed GD, antithyroid drugs for less than 3 months. PBMC-derived RNA was used for the TCR library. The same data also contributed to another study, on T cells in Graves' hyperthyroidism and ophthalmopathy.

The receptor was derived from a man younger than 40 with Graves disease. The source material was peripheral blood mononuclear cells (PBMCs), sampled at new diagnosis, from a patient treated with antithyroid drugs.

CDR3 region: CASSLGAGGTGTQYF. In DNA, the CDR3 is TGTGCCAGCAGCTTAGGGGCGGGAGGGACTGGGACCCAGTACTTC. The J gene is TRBJ2-5, the V gene TRBV11-2, with 9 nucleotides matching TRBD2. This CDR3 contains 15 residues. With 1 base clipped from V and 7 bases from J, the junction kept 7 bases outside the gene matches. Germline lookup yields CDR1 SGHAT and CDR2 FQNNGV.